The 18 T cell receptor beta chains listed next were all sequenced from one sample in a study of breast tumors, draining lymph nodes, adjacent tissues (dated by TCRdb to about 2016). The library was obtained by multiplex PCR. TCRdb records Illumina HiSeq 2000 as the sequencer. TCRdb reprocessing: public reads trimmed at Q25 with fastp, clones called with MiXCR, in-frame beta chains kept. Entries are consolidated by CDR3 protein sequence, retaining the most common genes and DNA. The sample yields around 12,000 distinct CDR3 sequences; just over 70% were counted once. About 45% of the sample goes to the ten largest clones. The specimen was tumor-adjacent breast tissue. These receptors all stem from a female donor with breast cancer. Some clones in this sample may be carry-over from other donors' samples.

Regarding this clonotype: Its ends do not fully match the called genes, so a read error is possible. This chain joins TRBV10-1 and TRBJ2-2; possibly TRBD2 for D (5 bases). The CDR3 is made up of 16 amino acids. CDR1 and CDR2 from the germline V gene are WNHNN and SYGVQD (reference sequence). The CDR3 DNA follows: TGCGCCAGCAGTGAGTCGAGAGGTCTGAACACCGGGGAGCTGCTTTTT. The encoded protein is CASSESRGLNTGELLF.

This chain joins TRBV20-1 and TRBJ2-7; tentative D call: TRBD1 (6 bases). This CDR3 is 15 amino acids long. Germline CDR1 and CDR2: DFQATT and SNEGSKA (reference sequence). The germline V and J ends were trimmed by 5 bases and 2 bases, with 19 bases remaining between them. This CDR3 reads CSAASRARGPYEQYF. CDR3 nucleotides: TGCAGTGCTGCCAGCCGAGCCAGGGGCCCCTACGAGCAGTACTTC.

This chain links TRBV30 with TRBJ2-3; unclear D gene. Germline CDR1 GTSNPN, CDR2 SVGIG (reference sequence). This CDR3 is built from 11 residues. Trimming stripped 0 bases from V and 6 bases from J, with 4 bases between. This CDR3 is CAWSVRDTQYF. The DNA for the CDR3 is TGTGCCTGGAGTGTACGGGATACGCAGTATTTT.

The chain recombines TRBV6-2 or TRBV6-3 with TRBJ2-7; D unclear. The V end was cut by 0 bases, the J end by 5 bases, with 11 bases between. The CDR3 runs to 14 residues. Germline assignment: CDR1 MNHEY and CDR2 SVGEGT. The CDR3 sequence is CASSYSVLNNEQYF. The CDR3 DNA reads as TGTGCCAGCAGTTACTCTGTACTAAACAACGAGCAGTACTTC.

A single count supports this clonotype. The chain joins TRBV7-9 to TRBJ1-2; 9 positions match TRBD1. The germline V gene encodes CDR1 SEHNR and CDR2 FQNEAQ (reference sequence). After removal of 4 bases from V and 7 bases from J, the junction contained 7 bases not matched to a gene. The CDR3 sequence is 14 residues long. CDR3 in DNA: TGTGCCAGCAGCTATGAACAGGGGGCGGGTGGCTACACCTTC. Protein sequence: CASSYEQGAGGYTF. The whole variable domain, remainder taken from reference TRBV7-9 and TRBJ1-2, is DTGVSQNPRHKITKRGQNVTFRCDPISEHNRLYWYRQTLGQGPEFLTYFQNEAQLEKSRLLSDRFSAERPKGSFSTLEIQRTEQGDSAMYLCASSYEQGAGGYTFGSGTRLTVV.

This clonotype is medium-sized in the sample. This chain joins TRBV10-1 and TRBJ1-2, with D perhaps matching TRBD1 (5 bases). V lost 7 bases to trimming and J lost 4 bases, with 7 bases between them. Germline assignment: CDR1 WNHNN and CDR2 SYGVQD (reference sequence). The CDR3 has 11 amino acids. DNA of the CDR3: TGCGCCAGCAAAAGGGGCTATGGCTACACCTTC. Its translation: CASKRGYGYTF.

DNA for the CDR3: TGCAGTGCTAGGCCGACAGGGATCGGCAATTCACCCCTCCACTTT. Its translation: CSARPTGIGNSPLHF. The chain links TRBV20-1 to TRBJ1-6, with 7 nucleotides matching TRBD1. The CDR3 runs to 15 residues. The germline gives CDR1 DFQATT, CDR2 SNEGSKA (reference sequence). J lost 7 bases, V lost 3 bases, and 9 bases had no gene match.

A remark on this clonotype: Mismatch with germline at one junction end may stem from a read error. This chain links TRBV9 with TRBJ2-1; TRBD2 matches 8 bases. The CDR3 sequence is 17 residues long. Germline loops: CDR1 SGDLS, CDR2 YYNGEE. In DNA form, the CDR3 reads TGTGCTAGCAGCGCAGAGCGGGGCGGGAGGCACTACAATGAGCAGTTCTTC. It is translated as CASSAERGGRHYNEQFF.

The chain employs TRBV5-4 and TRBJ2-5; a weak D match, TRBD1 (6 bases). The CDR3 is made up of 15 amino acids. Germline V gene lookup returns CDR1 SGHNT and CDR2 YYREEE (reference sequence). V was clipped by 2 bases and J by 5 bases, with 16 bases between them. The CDR3: CASSFWSGDTETQYF. The CDR3 region has the DNA TGTGCCAGCAGCTTCTGGTCAGGGGATACGGAGACCCAGTACTTC. The whole variable domain, remainder taken from reference TRBV5-4 and TRBJ2-5, is ETGVTQSPTHLIKTRGQQVTLRCSSQSGHNTVSWYQQALGQGPQFIFQYYREEENGRGNFPPRFSGLQFPNYSSELNVNALELDDSALYLCASSFWSGDTETQYFGPGTRLLVL.

The rearrangement uses TRBV5-1 and TRBJ2-1; D is undetermined. The CDR3 contains 12 residues. Germline assignment: CDR1 SGHRS and CDR2 YFSETQ. V was clipped by 0 bases and J by 9 bases, with 7 bases between them. The CDR3 is CASSLGGPEQFF. The CDR3 bases are TGCGCCAGCAGCTTGGGAGGTCCTGAGCAGTTCTTC.

J is TRBJ2-7 and V is TRBV6-1, with D uncertain. The CDR3 extends over 13 amino acids. Germline V gene sequence: CDR1 MNHNS, CDR2 SASEGT. V was trimmed by 2 bases and J by 3 bases, leaving 8 bases between them. CDR3 sequence reads: CASSESYYYEQYF. CDR3 sequence (DNA): TGTGCCAGCAGTGAATCGTACTACTACGAGCAGTACTTC.

This clonotype was picked up many times. The chain links TRBV11-2 to TRBJ2-6, with 9 bases identical to TRBD1. The CDR3 totals 18 residues. V shed 0 bases and J 2 bases; nucleotides not matched to a gene: 5. Germline V gives CDR1 SGHAT, CDR2 FQNNGV. The CDR3 bases are TGTGCCAGCAGCTTAGAACCGGGACAGGGACCTGGGGCCAACGTCCTGACTTTC. Translated: CASSLEPGQGPGANVLTF.

In its sample, this clonotype ranks as medium-sized. The chain combines TRBV10-1 with TRBJ2-5, with a tentative D call TRBD2 (5 bases). Germline CDR1 WNHNN, CDR2 SYGVQD (reference sequence). V was shortened by 1 base and J by 5 bases, with 14 bases between the two germline ends. The CDR3 is 15 amino acids. The CDR3 region has the DNA TGCGCCAGCAGTGAGTACCGGGGTTCCGAGGAGACCCAGTACTTC. This codes for CASSEYRGSEETQYF.

Ten or more counts support this clonotype. V is TRBV12-3 or TRBV12-4 and J is TRBJ2-2; 9 nucleotides match TRBD2. The V gene end was trimmed by 7 bases and the J gene end by 0 bases; junction bases not matched to a gene: 3. The CDR3 covers 15 residues. The CDR3 loop reads CASTRLAANTGELFF. CDR3 sequence (DNA): TGTGCCAGCACCAGACTAGCGGCGAACACCGGGGAGCTGTTTTTT.

The rearrangement joins TRBV7-8 to TRBJ2-5; unclear D gene. CDR1 and CDR2 (germline): SGHVS, FQNEAQ. V was cut by 1 base and J by 4 bases, with 10 bases left in between. The CDR3 spans 14 residues. CDR3 coding DNA: TGTGCCAGCAGCTTAGGACGGTTCGGAGAGACCCAGTACTTC. Protein sequence: CASSLGRFGETQYF.

The chain is built from TRBV28 and TRBJ1-4; TRBD1 matches 7 bases. CDR1 is MDHEN, CDR2 SYDVKM, per germline. The CDR3 is 16 amino acids. V was pared by 4 bases and J by 3 bases, with 8 bases of the junction left unmatched. The CDR3 DNA reads as TGTGCCAGCAGTTCCCTTCCGGGACAGTCTAATGAAAAACTGTTTTTT. Its protein is CASSSLPGQSNEKLFF.

A note on this clonotype: One end of the junction is discordant with germline, which a read error may explain. This chain uses TRBV7-6 with TRBJ2-1; 10 bases match TRBD2. The length of the CDR3 is 17 residues. The germline V gene has CDR1 SGHVS and CDR2 FNYEAQ. CDR3 nucleotides: TGTGCCAGCAGCTTGGCTAGCGGGAGAGGGTCCTACGATGAGCAGTTCTTC. Its translation: CASSLASGRGSYDEQFF.

This clonotype showed up many times. This chain joins TRBV7-6 and TRBJ1-5; a possible D gene is TRBD1 (6 bases). V lost 1 base to trimming and J lost 1 base, with 8 bases between them. Germline CDR1 SGHVS, CDR2 FNYEAQ. This CDR3 has 15 residues. The CDR3 region has the DNA TGTGCCAGCAGCTTAGGAGGGGGAAGCAATCAGCCCCAGCATTTT. The encoded protein is CASSLGGGSNQPQHF.